This T cell receptor (beta chain) appears in the sequencing data of a study of OX40 agonist ivuxolimab in advanced cancers. Assay used: immunoSEQ multiplex PCR; TCRdb lists only in-frame clones, some missing. The sample carries 70,000 to 80,000 clones, approximately 86% recorded once. The CDR3 has 12 amino acids. V was trimmed by 4 bases and J by 5 bases, leaving 8 bases between them. Germline assignment: CDR1 SGHTA and CDR2 FQGNSA. V is TRBV7-2 and J is TRBJ2-5, with unresolved D. The TCR comes from an adult with an advanced solid tumor such as melanoma, head and neck, liver or kidney cancer. The material sequenced was CD4+ or CD8+ T cells sorted from blood, taken in a trial of the OX40 agonist ivuxolimab. Here the CDR3 reads CASSSRRETQYF. The CDR3 bases are TGTGCCAGCAGCTCACGCAGGGAGACCCAGTACTTC.